This TCR beta chain was retrieved from a study of CD8 T cells in Susac syndrome. General study points: Susac-specific public clones in total CD8+ repertoires numbered some 17; in CD8+ TEMRA repertoires, they numbered five.

For this clonotype: Its antigen is not identified.

The RNA, roughly 0.5 to 1 ug, was put through reverse transcription using random hexamers. TCRdb analysed the immunoSEQ multiplex PCR reads with MiXCR anew, one entry per CDR3 protein. The sample records more than 150,000 distinct CDR3 sequences, 95% being singletons. Each Susac syndrome patient had definite or probable disease by recently defined criteria. The CDR3 consists of 19 residues. Looked up from germline, CDR1 is MDHEN and CDR2 is SYDVKM. The trim removed 3 bases at V and 1 base at J, leaving 12 bases unmatched. Sequencing was done on a sample of CD8+ T cells from PBMCs. The receptor was isolated from a human donor with Susac syndrome. This chain connects TRBV28 to TRBJ2-3, with 11 bases lining up with TRBD2. CDR3 in amino acids: CASSLTSGEAAVRTDTQYF. As DNA, the CDR3 is TGTGCCAGCAGTTTGACTAGCGGGGAGGCCGCGGTTCGCACAGATACGCAGTATTTT. Using reference TRBV28 and TRBJ2-3 for the parts outside the CDR3, the full variable domain is DVKVTQSSRYLVKRTGEKVFLECVQDMDHENMFWYRQDPGLGLRLIYFSYDVKMKEKGDIPEGYSVSREKKERFSLILESASTNQTSMYLCASSLTSGEAAVRTDTQYFGPGTRLTVL.